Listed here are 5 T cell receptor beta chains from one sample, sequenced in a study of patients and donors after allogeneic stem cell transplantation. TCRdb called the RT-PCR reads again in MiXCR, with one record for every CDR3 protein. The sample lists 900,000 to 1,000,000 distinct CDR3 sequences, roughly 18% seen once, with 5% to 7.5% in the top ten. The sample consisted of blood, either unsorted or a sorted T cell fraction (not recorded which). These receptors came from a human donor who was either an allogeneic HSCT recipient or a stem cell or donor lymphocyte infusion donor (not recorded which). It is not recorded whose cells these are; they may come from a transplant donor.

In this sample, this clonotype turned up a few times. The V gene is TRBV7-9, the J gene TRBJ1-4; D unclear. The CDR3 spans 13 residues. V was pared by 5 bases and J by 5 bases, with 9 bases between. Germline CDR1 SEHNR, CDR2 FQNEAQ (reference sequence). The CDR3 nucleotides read TGTGCCAGCAGCGACGTGGGGAATGAAAAACTGTTTTTT. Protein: CASSDVGNEKLFF.

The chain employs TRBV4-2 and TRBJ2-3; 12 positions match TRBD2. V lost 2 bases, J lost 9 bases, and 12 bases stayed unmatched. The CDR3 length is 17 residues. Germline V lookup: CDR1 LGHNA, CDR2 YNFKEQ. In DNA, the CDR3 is TGTGCCAGCAGCCAACTCCGCTCCGGGACTAGCGGGTCCACGCAGTATTTT. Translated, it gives CASSQLRSGTSGSTQYF.

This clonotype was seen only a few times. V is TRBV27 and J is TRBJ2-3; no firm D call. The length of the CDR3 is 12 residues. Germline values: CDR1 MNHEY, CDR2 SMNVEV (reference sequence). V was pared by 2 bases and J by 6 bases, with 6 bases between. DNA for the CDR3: TGTGCCAGCAGTTTAAGTCTGGATACGCAGTATTTT. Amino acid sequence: CASSLSLDTQYF.

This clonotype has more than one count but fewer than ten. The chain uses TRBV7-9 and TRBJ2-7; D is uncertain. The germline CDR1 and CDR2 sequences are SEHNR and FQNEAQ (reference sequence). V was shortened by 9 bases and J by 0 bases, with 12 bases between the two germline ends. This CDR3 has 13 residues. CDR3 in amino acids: CASTNGHSYEQYF. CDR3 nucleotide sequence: TGTGCCAGTACGAATGGCCACTCCTACGAGCAGTACTTC.

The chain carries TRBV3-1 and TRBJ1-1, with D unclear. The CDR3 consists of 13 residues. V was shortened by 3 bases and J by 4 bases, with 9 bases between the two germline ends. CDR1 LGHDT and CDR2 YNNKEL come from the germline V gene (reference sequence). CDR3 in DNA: TGTGCCAGCAGCCACCCCGAGCTCACTGAAGCTTTCTTT. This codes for CASSHPELTEAFF.